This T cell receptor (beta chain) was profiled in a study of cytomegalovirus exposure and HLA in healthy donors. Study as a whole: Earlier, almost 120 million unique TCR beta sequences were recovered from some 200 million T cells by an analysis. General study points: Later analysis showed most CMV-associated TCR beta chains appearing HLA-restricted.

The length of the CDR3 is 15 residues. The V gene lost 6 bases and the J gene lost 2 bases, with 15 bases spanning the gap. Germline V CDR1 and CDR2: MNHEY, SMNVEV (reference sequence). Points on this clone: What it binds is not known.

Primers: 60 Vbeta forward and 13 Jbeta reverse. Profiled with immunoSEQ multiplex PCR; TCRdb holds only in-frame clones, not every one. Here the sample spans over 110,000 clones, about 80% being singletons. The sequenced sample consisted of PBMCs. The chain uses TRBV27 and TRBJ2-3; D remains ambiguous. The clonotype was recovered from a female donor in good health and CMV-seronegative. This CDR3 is CASSLGPTFTDTQYF. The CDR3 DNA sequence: TGTGCCAGCAGCCTAGGCCCGACTTTCACAGATACGCAGTATTTT.